The 10 T cell receptor beta chains given below trace back to one sample, sequenced in a study of T cell responses to AZD1222 COVID-19 vaccine. The table came from immunoSEQ multiplex PCR; TCRdb's copy has only in-frame clones and leaves some out. The sample holds under 150,000 clones; 90% to 95% are singletons and the top ten take under 2%. The sequenced sample was peripheral blood, obtained on day 0 of AZD1222 vaccination. Receptor source: an adult in good health.

The rearrangement joins TRBV5-4 to TRBJ1-2, with unresolved D. The CDR3 contains 15 residues. Trimming cost V 4 bases and J 4 bases, with 17 bases left between them. Germline values: CDR1 SGHNT, CDR2 YYREEE (reference sequence). Here the CDR3 reads CASSDAAGSPYGYTF. CDR3 DNA: TGTGCCAGCAGCGACGCCGCAGGAAGCCCCTATGGCTACACCTTC.

The chain carries TRBV5-1 and TRBJ2-2; D gene unclear. The CDR3 extends over 12 amino acids. Per germline, CDR1 SGHRS and CDR2 YFSETQ. V was shortened by 3 bases and J by 4 bases, with 4 bases between the two germline ends. The CDR3 reads CASSSSTGELFF. Here the CDR3 DNA reads TGCGCCAGCAGCTCCAGCACCGGGGAGCTGTTTTTT.

The genes are TRBV30 and TRBJ2-2, with a possible D match to TRBD2 (7 bases). Trimming removed 0 bases at V and 5 bases at J, with 13 bases between. The CDR3 spans 15 residues. Germline CDR1 GTSNPN, CDR2 SVGIG (reference sequence). This CDR3 reads CAWSVGGGRTGELFF. In DNA form, the CDR3 reads TGTGCCTGGAGTGTAGGGGGAGGGAGGACCGGGGAGCTGTTTTTT.

V is TRBV18 and J is TRBJ1-6; 7 nucleotides line up with TRBD1. With 2 bases clipped from V and 8 bases from J, the junction kept 6 bases outside the gene matches. The germline CDR1 and CDR2 sequences are KGHSH and LQKENI. The CDR3 consists of 15 residues. CDR3 residues: CASSPIQGTDSPLHF. DNA of the CDR3: TGTGCCAGCTCACCAATACAGGGGACGGATTCACCCCTCCACTTT.

The chain carries TRBV10-1 and TRBJ1-4; D may be TRBD1 (5 bases). Per the germline V gene, CDR1 is WNHNN and CDR2 is SYGVQD (reference sequence). The CDR3 runs to 13 residues. Between the trimmed V and J ends, which lost 3 bases and 9 bases, there was a span of 11 bases. The CDR3 nucleotides read TGCGCCAGCAGTGATGGACACGGCCAAAAACTGTTTTTT. The encoded protein is CASSDGHGQKLFF.

This chain connects TRBV19 to TRBJ1-5, with a weak D call TRBD1 (6 bases). V was pared by 6 bases and J by 6 bases, with 15 bases between. Germline CDR1 LNHDA, CDR2 SQIVND (reference sequence). This CDR3 region has 14 residues. CDR3 bases: TGTGCCAGTAGACGAACAGGGCCTAGTCAGCCCCAGCATTTT. This codes for CASRRTGPSQPQHF.

The V and J genes are TRBV6-5 and TRBJ1-4; possibly TRBD1 for D (5 bases). Germline V gene sequence: CDR1 MNHEY, CDR2 SVGAGI. Trimming shortened V by 5 bases and J by 6 bases, and 16 bases separated the two germline ends. The CDR3 covers 15 residues. The CDR3 DNA reads as TGTGCCAGCAGTAACCCCCGGGGGGGTGATGAAAAACTGTTTTTT. This sequence encodes CASSNPRGGDEKLFF.

The CDR3 protein is CSAGRTGELFF. The CDR3 DNA sequence: TGCAGCGCAGGGAGAACCGGGGAGCTGTTTTTT. V usage is TRBV29-1 and J usage is TRBJ2-2, with D perhaps assigned TRBD1 or TRBD2 (5 bases each). CDR1 is SQVTM and CDR2 is ANQGSEA in the germline V gene. The CDR3 extends over 11 amino acids. V shed 7 bases and J shed 5 bases, with 8 bases lying between them.

This chain links TRBV23-1 with TRBJ2-7, with D possibly matching TRBD1 (7 bases). TRBV23-1 is given ORF status, its function remaining uncertain. Trimming took 2 bases from V and 3 from J, leaving 20 bases between them. The CDR3 spans 17 residues. The CDR3 loop is CASSQVRTLRDSYEQYF. The CDR3 nucleotides are TGCGCCAGCAGTCAAGTTCGGACGCTGCGGGACAGCTACGAGCAGTACTTC.

The chain couples TRBV9 to TRBJ2-3; 12 bases are shared with TRBD2. V gave up 3 bases and J gave up 5 bases; unmatched junction bases: 7. Germline V CDR1 and CDR2: SGDLS, YYNGEE. The CDR3 has 16 residues. The CDR3 here is CASSGLAGAPGDTQYF. The CDR3 bases are TGTGCCAGCAGCGGACTAGCGGGGGCCCCCGGAGATACGCAGTATTTT.